This TCR beta chain was obtained from a study of control samples from healthy donors and cancer patients. Generated by immunoSEQ multiplex PCR, the TCRdb table keeps only in-frame clones and is missing some. The sample holds about 140,000 clones, approximately 94% seen once. Germline V lookup: CDR1 MGHDK, CDR2 SYGVNS. V was clipped by 6 bases and J by 4 bases, with 12 bases between them. The CDR3 covers 13 residues. The material sequenced was blood. The rearrangement uses TRBV25-1 and TRBJ1-1; tentative D call: TRBD1 (6 bases). This TCR came from a man in his forties in good health. CDR3 sequence (DNA): TGTGCCAGCAGCTCCGGGGGCCTCACTGAAGCTTTCTTT. Protein: CASSSGGLTEAFF.